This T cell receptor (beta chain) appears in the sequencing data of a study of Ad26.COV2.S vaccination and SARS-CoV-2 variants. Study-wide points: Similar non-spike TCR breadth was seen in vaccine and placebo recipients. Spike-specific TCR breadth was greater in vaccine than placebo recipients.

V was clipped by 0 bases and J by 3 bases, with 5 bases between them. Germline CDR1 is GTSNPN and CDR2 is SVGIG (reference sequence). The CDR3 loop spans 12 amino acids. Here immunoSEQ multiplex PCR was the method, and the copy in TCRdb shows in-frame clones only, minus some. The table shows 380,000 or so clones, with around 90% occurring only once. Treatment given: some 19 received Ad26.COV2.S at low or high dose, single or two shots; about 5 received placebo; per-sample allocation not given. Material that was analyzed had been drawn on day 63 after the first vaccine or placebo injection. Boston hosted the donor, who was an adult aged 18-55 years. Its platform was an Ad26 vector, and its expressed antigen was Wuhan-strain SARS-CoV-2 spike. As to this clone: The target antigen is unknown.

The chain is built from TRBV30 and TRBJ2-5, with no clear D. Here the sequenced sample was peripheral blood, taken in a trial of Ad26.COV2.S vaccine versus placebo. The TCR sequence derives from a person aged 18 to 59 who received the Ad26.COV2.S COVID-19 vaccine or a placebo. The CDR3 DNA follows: TGTGCCTGGAGTGTATTAGAAGAGACCCAGTACTTC. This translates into CAWSVLEETQYF. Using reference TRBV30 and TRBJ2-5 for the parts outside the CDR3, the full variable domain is SQTIHQWPATLVQPVGSPLSLECTVEGTSNPNLYWYRQAAGRGLQLLFYSVGIGQISSEVPQNLSASRPQDRQFILSSKKLLLSDSGFYLCAWSVLEETQYFGPGTRLLVL.